The rows below give T cell receptor beta chains drawn from one sample of a study of T cells in Graves' hyperthyroidism and ophthalmopathy. From the multiplex PCR reads, TCRdb called clonotypes with MiXCR, one entry per CDR3 protein. This table holds fewer than 500,000 distinct CDR3 sequences, roughly 15% found once. The sequenced sample was blood. The receptor source for this set is a man younger than 30 with Graves' ophthalmopathy. Each CDR3 is given with its conserved first and last residue. Fields, in order: D gene, CDR3 length, J gene, V gene, clone size, CDR3 DNA, CDR3 protein. The D gene is left open where the match is weak. The listing skips clone size in some rows; elsewhere it reads once, few, many or a size class.

>-|14|TRBJ2-3|TRBV7-8|many
TGTGCCAGCAGCAAGCGGAACGGTGGGGATACGCAGTATTTT
CASSKRNGGDTQYF
>TRBD2|16|TRBJ2-1|TRBV10-3|many
TGTGCCATCACTCTAGGGACTAGCGGGAGTCATGGTGAGCAGTTCTTC
CAITLGTSGSHGEQFF
>-|15|TRBJ2-5|TRBV7-9|many
TGTGCCAGCAGCTTATCCCCCGGGGGACAAGAGACCCAGTACTTC
CASSLSPGGQETQYF
>-|15|TRBJ2-2|TRBV6-2/TRBV6-3|many
TGTGCCAGCAGTTATGGATACTCGGGCACCGGGGAGCTGTTTTTT
CASSYGYSGTGELFF
>TRBD1|13|TRBJ2-5|TRBV27|many
TGTGCCAGCAGAGAGGGGGCTAGGGAGACCCAGTACTTC
CASREGARETQYF
>TRBD1|14|TRBJ2-1|TRBV5-5|-
TGTGCCAGCAGCTTTCGACAGGGGGACAATGAGCAGTTCTTC
CASSFRQGDNEQFF
>-|14|TRBJ2-7|TRBV2|many
TGTGCCACCCGATCCGGGACACCCCCCTACGAGCAGTACTTC
CATRSGTPPYEQYF
>TRBD2|15|TRBJ2-5|TRBV5-1|few
TGCGCCAGCAGCTTGAACGGCGGGGGACAAGAGACCCAGTACTTC
CASSLNGGGQETQYF
>TRBD2|15|TRBJ2-3|TRBV2|many
TGTGCCAGCAGTGTACTAGCGGGAGCTGCAGATACGCAGTATTTT
CASSVLAGAADTQYF
>-|16|TRBJ2-2|TRBV2|many
TGTGCCAGCAGTGTCGGGTGGTCAGCGAACACCGGGGAGCTGTTTTTT
CASSVGWSANTGELFF
>TRBD2|17|TRBJ2-3|TRBV7-8|-
TGCGCCAGCAGCCTAAGCCCGACTAGCGGGGGCACAGATACGCAGTATTTT
CASSLSPTSGGTDTQYF
>TRBD1|16|TRBJ2-1|TRBV5-4|few
TGTGCCAGCAGCTTGCAATGGGACAGCTCCTACAATGAGCAGTTCTTC
CASSLQWDSSYNEQFF
>-|14|TRBJ2-7|TRBV10-3|-
TGTGCCATCAGTGAAGGTAGGAGCTCCTACGAGCAGTACTTC
CAISEGRSSYEQYF
>-|15|TRBJ2-5|TRBV7-2|many
TGTGCCAGCAGCCCCCTAGAGGGAGCACAAGAGACCCAGTACTTC
CASSPLEGAQETQYF
>TRBD1|12|TRBJ2-7|TRBV20-1|many
TGCAGTGCCGACAGGGTTTCCTACGAGCAGTACTTC
CSADRVSYEQYF
>TRBD2|16|TRBJ2-3|TRBV20-1|few
TGCAGTGCTATCCCTGGGGGGGGATTAAGCACAGATACGCAGTATTTT
CSAIPGGGLSTDTQYF
>-|13|TRBJ2-1|TRBV29-1|-
TGCAGCGCCGGAATCCTCATCTACAATGAGCAGTTCTTC
CSAGILIYNEQFF
>-|16|TRBJ1-3|TRBV30|many
TGTGCCTGGACGCGACCGGGGCCTGACCAGGGAAACACCATATATTTT
CAWTRPGPDQGNTIYF
>TRBD1|16|TRBJ1-5|TRBV2|many
TGTGCCAGCAGTGATTGGGGACAGGGTAACAATCAGCCCCAGCATTTT
CASSDWGQGNNQPQHF
>-|12|TRBJ2-1|TRBV6-1|many
TGTGCCAGCAGGATCAGGGTCGGCGAGCAGTTCTTC
CASRIRVGEQFF
>TRBD2|13|TRBJ2-3|TRBV15|-
TGTGCCACCATCAGCGGGAGCGGTTCCACGCAGTATTTT
CATISGSGSTQYF
>-|13|TRBJ2-3|TRBV11-2|many
TGTGCCAGCAGCCTAGGACAGATAGATACGCAGTATTTT
CASSLGQIDTQYF
>-|15|TRBJ2-1|TRBV6-4|-
TGTGCCAGCAGCGACCGCTTAAGGGGGAACAATGAGCAGTTCTTC
CASSDRLRGNNEQFF
>-|13|TRBJ2-3|TRBV30|many
TGTGCCTGGAGTGGTTGGGGCACAGATACGCAGTATTTT
CAWSGWGTDTQYF
>-|15|TRBJ1-4|TRBV10-3|many
TGTGCCATCTCTGGAGACCCGACAACTAATGAAAAACTGTTTTTT
CAISGDPTTNEKLFF
>-|13|TRBJ2-7|TRBV29-1|-
TGCAGCGTTGAAGTAGGTACTTACTACGGGCAGTACTTC
CSVEVGTYYGQYF
>-|14|TRBJ2-7|TRBV3-1|many
TGTGCCAGCAGCCCCTCCCGGGACACCTACGAGCAGTACTTC
CASSPSRDTYEQYF
>-|13|TRBJ2-7|TRBV14|-
TGTGCCAGCAGCCAAGAGGAGGTGGGCGAGCAGTACTTC
CASSQEEVGEQYF
>TRBD1|17|TRBJ2-7|TRBV27|-
TGTGCCAGCAGTTTACCCCCCGGGACAGGGGGCGCAGACGAGCAGTACTTC
CASSLPPGTGGADEQYF
>-|12|TRBJ2-7|TRBV20-1|many
TGCAGTGCTAGCGGGAGCGATTACGAGCAGTACTTC
CSASGSDYEQYF
>-|15|TRBJ2-3|TRBV20-1|many
TGCAGTGCTCCAGGACTTAGCTCTAGCACAGATACGCAGTATTTT
CSAPGLSSSTDTQYF
>-|16|TRBJ2-1|TRBV18|many
TGTGCCAGCTCACCCCCGATGGGGCGGGACTACAATGAGCAGTTCTTC
CASSPPMGRDYNEQFF
>TRBD2|16|TRBJ2-2|TRBV7-3|-
TGTGCCAGCAGCTCGTTCAGCGGGAGTTACACCGGGGAGCTGTTTTTT
CASSSFSGSYTGELFF
>-|15|TRBJ1-2|TRBV14|-
TGTGCCAGCAGCCAAGAGGGTAGAGCTAACTATGGCTACACCTTC
CASSQEGRANYGYTF
>-|15|TRBJ1-2|TRBV14|-
TGTGCCAGCAGCCAAGATTGGCGGAGCAACTATGGCTACACCTTC
CASSQDWRSNYGYTF
>TRBD2|17|TRBJ2-4|TRBV27|-
TGTGCCAGCAGTTTATTTCTCGCTAGCGGGACTAAAAACATTCAGTACTTC
CASSLFLASGTKNIQYF
>-|15|TRBJ2-7|TRBV14|few
TGTGCCAGCAGCCGGTGGACGGATAATAACTACGAGCAGTACTTC
CASSRWTDNNYEQYF
>TRBD1|16|TRBJ1-5|TRBV18|few
TGTGCCAGCTCACCTCCCGGGACAGGGGGCTTTCAGCCCCAGCATTTT
CASSPPGTGGFQPQHF
>-|15|TRBJ2-2|TRBV12-3/TRBV12-4|-
TGTGCCAGCAGTTTAGGGGGGGCCTACACCGGGGAGCTGTTTTTT
CASSLGGAYTGELFF
>-|15|TRBJ2-3|TRBV19|few
TGTGCCAGTAGTATAGGGGTAGAACGAACAGATACGCAGTATTTT
CASSIGVERTDTQYF
>-|12|TRBJ2-7|TRBV5-8|-
TGTGCCAGCAGCTTGGAGACTTGGGGGCAGTACTTC
CASSLETWGQYF
>-|14|TRBJ2-3|TRBV5-5|few
TGTGCCAGCAGCTTCGGAGAGGGGACAGATACGCAGTATTTT
CASSFGEGTDTQYF
>TRBD2|19|TRBJ2-1|TRBV27|-
TGTGCCAGCAGTTTTTACGGGGGGGGGACTAGCGGGAGTAACAATGAGCAGTTCTTC
CASSFYGGGTSGSNNEQFF
>TRBD2|17|TRBJ2-3|TRBV3-1|many
TGTGCCAGCAGCCATGTAGGGACTAGCGGGAGCACAGATACGCAGTATTTT
CASSHVGTSGSTDTQYF
>-|15|TRBJ2-1|TRBV30|many
TGTGCCTGGAGTGTATTCGCGGGATCCTACAATGAGCAGTTCTTC
CAWSVFAGSYNEQFF
>TRBD1|16|TRBJ2-7|TRBV29-1|few
TGCAGCGTCGCCAGCTTGGGACAGGGGAATCCCTACGAGCAGTACTTC
CSVASLGQGNPYEQYF
>-|14|TRBJ1-1|TRBV7-9|many
TGTGCCAGCAGCCCCAACTTGGGCAGGACTGAAGCTTTCTTT
CASSPNLGRTEAFF
>-|15|TRBJ2-2|TRBV7-8|many
TGTGCCAGCAGCTTAGAATGGGGGAACACCGGGGAGCTGTTTTTT
CASSLEWGNTGELFF
>TRBD2|16|TRBJ2-1|TRBV29-1|many
TGCAGCGTGGGACCTTTAAAGCGGGGGTCCTACAATGAGCAGTTCTTC
CSVGPLKRGSYNEQFF
>TRBD1|16|TRBJ1-1|TRBV7-9|many
TGTGCCAGCAGCCTCGGGAAGGGGGCAATGAACACTGAAGCTTTCTTT
CASSLGKGAMNTEAFF
>TRBD2|15|TRBJ2-1|TRBV28|many
TGTGCCAGCAGCACCAGCGGGATTGCCTCCAATGAGCAGTTCTTC
CASSTSGIASNEQFF
>TRBD1|13|TRBJ2-5|TRBV12-3/TRBV12-4|few
TGTGCCAGCAGTTCGACAGGGGCAAAGACCCAGTACTTC
CASSSTGAKTQYF
>-|15|TRBJ2-1|TRBV6-1|many
TGTGCCAGCAGTGCCGCCGGAGGGCCATTTAATGAGCAGTTCTTC
CASSAAGGPFNEQFF